The rows below give T cell receptor beta chains drawn from one sample of a study of T cells after yellow fever vaccination. TCRdb reprocessed the 5' RACE reads via MiXCR and lists one record per CDR3 protein. The data show about 74,000 distinct CDR3 sequences, approximately 7.7% seen once. Here the sequenced sample was CD8+ T cells sorted from PBMCs, taken roughly 5 days after the first yellow fever vaccination. The source is a man aged 18-30 years who received the YFV17D yellow fever vaccine. CDR3s include the opening cysteine and the closing phenylalanine or tryptophan. The D gene is left open where the match is weak. Clone size is not always given. Where it is, it says once, few, many or a class for expanded clones.

v_gene	d_gene	abundance	j_gene	CDR3aa	CDR3nt
TRBV4-1	-	many	TRBJ2-6	CASSQESGANVLTF	TGCGCCAGCAGCCAAGAATCTGGGGCCAACGTCCTGACTTTC
TRBV7-3	TRBD2	few	TRBJ2-3	CASSFSGGHTDTQYF	TGTGCCAGCAGCTTTAGCGGGGGGCACACAGATACGCAGTATTTT
TRBV29-1	-	many	TRBJ2-1	CSAEFRDNEQFF	TGCAGTGCCGAGTTCCGGGACAATGAGCAGTTCTTC
TRBV7-3	-	many	TRBJ2-2	CASSPLGGELFF	TGTGCCAGCAGCCCCCTTGGCGGGGAGCTGTTTTTT
TRBV12-3/TRBV12-4	TRBD1	many	TRBJ2-3	CASSRPDRVFLDTQYF	TGTGCCAGCAGCAGACCCGACAGGGTGTTTCTCGATACGCAGTATTTT
TRBV6-5	-	few	TRBJ2-3	CASSYSNIGHHFTDTQYF	TGTGCCAGCAGTTACTCGAATATAGGACACCATTTCACAGATACGCAGTATTTT
TRBV6-5	-	many	TRBJ2-1	CASSWPGLGVGEQFF	TGTGCCAGCAGCTGGCCGGGACTGGGCGTCGGTGAGCAGTTCTTC
TRBV12-3/TRBV12-4	-	-	TRBJ1-1	CASSLGRSQEGSEAFF	TGTGCCAGCAGTTTGGGTAGGAGCCAGGAGGGGTCTGAAGCTTTCTTT
TRBV9	TRBD1	-	TRBJ1-2	CASSPPTGNGYTF	TGTGCCAGCAGCCCACCGACAGGGAATGGCTACACCTTC
TRBV5-1	TRBD2	many	TRBJ2-7	CASSQGTNYEQYF	TGCGCCAGCAGCCAAGGGACTAACTACGAGCAGTACTTC
TRBV9	TRBD1	-	TRBJ2-1	CASSDEYLGQPSSYNEQFF	TGTGCCAGCAGCGACGAATACCTGGGACAGCCAAGCTCCTACAATGAGCAGTTCTTC
TRBV6-2/TRBV6-3	TRBD1	-	TRBJ1-5	CASSYLGTGGSLAYHF	TGTGCCAGCAGTTACCTCGGGACAGGGGGCTCCCTGGCTTACCATTTT
TRBV20-1	-	many	TRBJ2-5	CSATTGTSEETQYF	TGCAGTGCTACAACCGGGACATCCGAAGAGACCCAGTACTTC
TRBV6-2/TRBV6-3	-	-	TRBJ2-7	CASSYRMYEQYF	TGTGCCAGCAGTTATAGGATGTACGAGCAGTACTTC
TRBV6-5	-	few	TRBJ1-6	CASSAGGSSPLHF	TGTGCCAGCAGTGCTGGGGGATCCTCACCCCTCCACTTT
TRBV20-1	-	-	TRBJ1-1	CSARVNTEAFF	TGCAGTGCTAGAGTTAACACTGAAGCTTTCTTT
TRBV7-3	TRBD2	few	TRBJ2-2	CASSLVAGYNTGELFF	TGTGCCAGCAGCTTAGTAGCGGGATACAACACCGGGGAGCTGTTTTTT
TRBV7-6	-	-	TRBJ2-2	CASSAERTPRGELFF	TGTGCCAGCAGCGCCGAGCGGACACCCAGGGGGGAGCTGTTTTTT
TRBV7-3	TRBD2	few	TRBJ2-5	CASSLLAGGLGMETQYF	TGTGCCAGCAGCTTACTAGCGGGGGGCCTGGGGATGGAGACCCAGTACTTC
TRBV27	TRBD2	-	TRBJ2-1	CASSYGLAGRRYNEQFF	TGTGCCAGCAGTTACGGACTAGCGGGGCGACGATACAATGAGCAGTTCTTC
TRBV7-9	TRBD2	few	TRBJ2-1	CASSPRTSGGAIQFF	TGTGCCAGCAGCCCCCGGACTAGCGGGGGGGCAATACAGTTCTTC
TRBV9	-	-	TRBJ1-2	CASSVAVPGGDNYGYTF	TGTGCCAGCAGCGTAGCCGTTCCGGGGGGCGATAACTATGGCTACACCTTC
TRBV7-6	TRBD2	few	TRBJ2-3	CASSLITSGGTDTQYF	TGTGCCAGCAGCTTAATAACGAGCGGGGGGACAGATACGCAGTATTTT
TRBV13	-	few	TRBJ2-7	CASSLDGASGYEQYF	TGTGCCAGCAGCTTAGACGGGGCTTCAGGCTACGAGCAGTACTTC
TRBV19	TRBD1	few	TRBJ2-7	CASSMGQGTSYEQYF	TGTGCCAGTAGTATGGGACAGGGGACCTCCTACGAGCAGTACTTC
TRBV12-2	-	-	TRBJ2-3	CASRLILGRGCSDTQYF	TGTGCAAGTCGCTTAATTCTCGGCAGGGGGTGCTCAGATACGCAGTATTTT
TRBV27	-	many	TRBJ2-5	CASSWSNQETQYF	TGTGCCAGCAGTTGGTCAAACCAAGAGACCCAGTACTTC
TRBV7-8	-	few	TRBJ2-3	CASSFDFDTQYF	TGTGCCAGCAGCTTCGACTTTGATACGCAGTATTTT
TRBV6-5	-	many	TRBJ2-1	CASSYSIQLDSPYNEQFF	TGTGCCAGCAGTTACTCGATCCAGTTGGACAGCCCGTACAATGAGCAGTTCTTC
TRBV14	-	many	TRBJ2-1	CASSGLAKEQFF	TGTGCCAGCAGCGGGCTAGCCAAAGAGCAGTTCTTC
TRBV7-6	-	-	TRBJ2-2	CASSFGVTGELFF	TGTGCCAGCAGCTTTGGGGTTACCGGGGAGCTGTTTTTT
TRBV29-1	TRBD1	many	TRBJ2-7	CSVEQPGTAYEQYF	TGCAGCGTTGAACAACCTGGGACAGCCTACGAGCAGTACTTC
TRBV14	-	few	TRBJ2-7	CASSQVQGRYEQYF	TGTGCCAGCAGCCAAGTGCAGGGTCGGTACGAGCAGTACTTC
TRBV4-3	TRBD2	few	TRBJ2-1	CASSQDSSGGAVQVLF	TGCGCCAGCAGCCAAGACTCTAGCGGGGGGGCCGTGCAAGTTCTCTTC
TRBV5-6	-	-	TRBJ2-1	CATGGSYNEQFF	TGTGCCACCGGGGGCTCCTACAATGAGCAGTTCTTC
TRBV7-2	-	many	TRBJ2-7	CASSFFNEQYF	TGTGCCAGCAGCTTTTTCAACGAGCAGTACTTC
TRBV20-1	-	few	TRBJ1-3	CSAYEPGDGNTIYF	TGCAGTGCGTACGAACCAGGGGACGGAAACACCATATATTTT
TRBV4-2	-	medium-sized	TRBJ2-2	CASSQELAAGELFF	TGTGCCAGCAGCCAAGAGCTAGCAGCCGGGGAGCTGTTTTTT
TRBV7-6	-	few	TRBJ2-5	CASSLAPAREEETQYF	TGTGCCAGCAGCTTAGCCCCGGCCAGGGAGGAAGAGACCCAGTACTTC
TRBV27	-	-	TRBJ2-7	CASSLLAESYEQYF	TGTGCCAGCAGTTTACTCGCGGAAAGCTACGAGCAGTACTTC
TRBV5-1	-	few	TRBJ2-4	CASKREGILAKNIQYF	TGCGCCAGTAAAAGGGAAGGAATCCTAGCCAAAAACATTCAGTACTTC
TRBV20-1	-	-	TRBJ2-7	CSARGPGDEQYF	TGCAGTGCTAGAGGCCCGGGGGACGAGCAGTACTTC
TRBV5-6	-	few	TRBJ1-2	CASSSGQGSWSNYGYTF	TGTGCCAGCAGCTCTGGGCAGGGATCCTGGAGTAACTATGGCTACACCTTC
TRBV20-1	TRBD1	few	TRBJ1-1	CSARQGTEAFF	TGCAGTGCCCGACAGGGTACTGAAGCTTTCTTT
TRBV11-2	-	few	TRBJ2-7	CASSLDPTFGYEQYF	TGTGCCAGCAGCTTAGACCCCACTTTCGGATACGAGCAGTACTTC
TRBV7-3	TRBD1	-	TRBJ2-2	CASSYTGGWGNTGELFF	TGTGCCAGCAGTTATACAGGGGGTTGGGGAAACACCGGGGAGCTGTTTTTT
TRBV7-9	-	many	TRBJ2-3	CASTLGGSTDTQYF	TGTGCCAGCACCTTAGGGGGGAGCACAGATACGCAGTATTTT
TRBV7-9	TRBD2	-	TRBJ2-1	CASSSGLAGSSYNEQFF	TGTGCCAGCAGCTCAGGACTAGCGGGGAGCTCCTACAATGAGCAGTTCTTC
TRBV4-2	-	many	TRBJ1-1	CASSQGTANSEAFF	TGTGCCAGCAGCCAAGGGACAGCGAACTCTGAAGCTTTCTTT
TRBV20-1	TRBD2	few	TRBJ2-1	CSARDIGGRDNEQFF	TGCAGTGCTAGAGATATCGGCGGGAGGGACAATGAGCAGTTCTTC
TRBV5-4	TRBD2	few	TRBJ2-5	CASSLEASGAQETQYF	TGTGCCAGCAGCTTGGAGGCTAGCGGGGCCCAAGAGACCCAGTACTTC
TRBV5-1	TRBD1	-	TRBJ1-1	CASSLGGQGAKAFF	TGCGCCAGCAGCCTCGGGGGACAGGGCGCCAAGGCTTTCTTT
TRBV7-2	-	many	TRBJ1-1	CASSLLGLSTEAFF	TGTGCCAGCAGCTTATTGGGTTTGAGCACTGAAGCTTTCTTT
TRBV7-9	TRBD2	few	TRBJ2-1	CASSPKSGGKYNEQFF	TGTGCCAGCAGCCCAAAGAGCGGGGGGAAATACAATGAGCAGTTCTTC
TRBV7-9	TRBD2	few	TRBJ2-3	CASSLFYRRGGPDTQYF	TGTGCCAGCAGCTTATTTTATCGGCGGGGGGGTCCAGATACGCAGTATTTT
TRBV4-3	TRBD2	few	TRBJ2-1	CASSLSGGHSNEQFF	TGCGCCAGCAGCCTTAGCGGGGGGCATTCGAATGAGCAGTTCTTC
TRBV4-3	TRBD2	-	TRBJ2-3	CASSQDVTSGETDTQYF	TGCGCCAGCAGCCAAGATGTTACTAGCGGGGAAACAGATACGCAGTATTTT
TRBV6-1	TRBD2	many	TRBJ2-1	CASLGVGGYYNEQFF	TGTGCCAGCCTGGGGGTCGGGGGGTATTACAATGAGCAGTTCTTC
TRBV6-2/TRBV6-3	-	many	TRBJ2-3	CASRGGTDTQYF	TGTGCCAGCCGTGGCGGCACAGATACGCAGTATTTT